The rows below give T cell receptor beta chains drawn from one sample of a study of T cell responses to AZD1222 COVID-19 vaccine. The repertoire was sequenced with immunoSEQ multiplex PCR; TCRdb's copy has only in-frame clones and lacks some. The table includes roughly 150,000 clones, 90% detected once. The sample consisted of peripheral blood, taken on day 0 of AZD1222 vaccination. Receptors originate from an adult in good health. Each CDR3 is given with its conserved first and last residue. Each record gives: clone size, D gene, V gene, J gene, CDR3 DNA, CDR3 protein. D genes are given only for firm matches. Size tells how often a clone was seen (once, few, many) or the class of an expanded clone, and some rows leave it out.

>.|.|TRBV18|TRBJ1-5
TGTGCCAGCTCATTTATTGGGGCAAGCAATCAGCCCCAGCATTTT
CASSFIGASNQPQHF
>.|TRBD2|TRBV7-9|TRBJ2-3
TGTGCCAGCAGCTTGGAGGGGACTAGCGGGAGCTTTTTT
CASSLEGTSGSFF
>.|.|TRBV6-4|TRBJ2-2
TGTGCCAGCAGCCCGGGACAGAACACCGGGGAGCTGTTTTTT
CASSPGQNTGELFF
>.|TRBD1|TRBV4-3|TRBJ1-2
TGCGCCAGCAGCCAAGATTTTTGGACAGGGGGATTGGTCTATGGCTACACCTTC
CASSQDFWTGGLVYGYTF
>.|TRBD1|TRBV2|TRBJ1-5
TGTGCCAGCAGTGAGAAGACAGGGGGTTTCAATCAGCCCCAGCATTTT
CASSEKTGGFNQPQHF
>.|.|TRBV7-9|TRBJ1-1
TGTGCCAGCCAAAGATCGTGGACTGAAGCTTTCTTT
CASQRSWTEAFF
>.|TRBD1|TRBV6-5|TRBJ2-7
TGTGCCAGCAGTTCCCCCGGGACAGGGGGCTACGAGCAGTACTTC
CASSSPGTGGYEQYF
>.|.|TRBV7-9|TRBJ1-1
TGTGCCAGCAGCCGACTAGATTACACTGAAGCTTTCTTT
CASSRLDYTEAFF
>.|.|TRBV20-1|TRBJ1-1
TGCAGTGCGCGTCGGGAAGCTTTCTTT
CSARREAFF
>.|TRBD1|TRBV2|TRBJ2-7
TGTGCCAGCAGTGACAGGCAGGGGGCCTACGAGCAGTACTTC
CASSDRQGAYEQYF
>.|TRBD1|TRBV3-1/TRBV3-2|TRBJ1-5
TGTGCCAGCAGCCTCTCCGGGACAGGCTTCAATCAGCCCCAGCATTTT
CASSLSGTGFNQPQHF
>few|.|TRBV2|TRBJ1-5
TGTGCCAGCAAGGGTGAGGGGGGCCAGCCCCAGCATTTT
CASKGEGGQPQHF
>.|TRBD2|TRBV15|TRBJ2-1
TGTGCCACCAGCAGCGGGACTAGCTACAATGAGCAGTTCTTC
CATSSGTSYNEQFF
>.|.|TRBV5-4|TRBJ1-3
TGTGCCAGCAGCTTTGGACAGCACTCTGGAAACACCATATATTTT
CASSFGQHSGNTIYF
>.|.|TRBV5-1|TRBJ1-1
TGCGCCAGCAGCTACTACCAGGGGAACACTGAAGCTTTCTTT
CASSYYQGNTEAFF
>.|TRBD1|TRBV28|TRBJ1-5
TGTGCCAGCAGGATTGGACAGGTCAATCAGCCCCAGCATTTT
CASRIGQVNQPQHF
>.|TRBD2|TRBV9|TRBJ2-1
TGTGCCAGCCAGGGGACTAGCCGTTTCTCCTATGAGCAGTTCTTC
CASQGTSRFSYEQFF
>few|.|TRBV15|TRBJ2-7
TGTGCCACCAGCGGCACAGGGTTCGGCTACGAGCAGTACTTC
CATSGTGFGYEQYF
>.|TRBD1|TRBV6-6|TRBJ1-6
TGTGCCAGCAGTCCCACAGGGGAAAATTCACCCCTCCACTTT
CASSPTGENSPLHF
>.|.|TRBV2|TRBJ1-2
TGTGCCAGCAGTAGACAGAGCTATGGCTACACCTTC
CASSRQSYGYTF
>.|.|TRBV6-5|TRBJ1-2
TGTGCCAGCGCCCGAGGCAGTTCTAATGGCTACACCTTC
CASARGSSNGYTF
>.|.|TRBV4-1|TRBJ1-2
TGCGCCAGCAGCCAAGTCATGGGGGCGGCTGGCTACACCTTC
CASSQVMGAAGYTF
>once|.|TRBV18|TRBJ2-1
TGTGCCAGCTCACAAGCGCCCAATGAGCAGTTCTTC
CASSQAPNEQFF
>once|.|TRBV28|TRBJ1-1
TGTGCCAGCAGTTCCCTCGGGTTGCAGGCCCCTGAAGCTTTCTTT
CASSSLGLQAPEAFF
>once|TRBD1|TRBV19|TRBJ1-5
TGTGCCAGTAGTACGACAGGGGAAGCTCAGCCCCAGCATTTT
CASSTTGEAQPQHF
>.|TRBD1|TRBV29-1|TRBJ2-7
TGCAGCGTTATGACAGGGGCTTACGAGCAGTACTTC
CSVMTGAYEQYF
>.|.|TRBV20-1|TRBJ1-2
TGCAGTGCTACAGCTAACTATGGCTACACCTTC
CSATANYGYTF
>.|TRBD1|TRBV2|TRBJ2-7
TGTGCCAGCAGTCAAACCGGGACAGGGAGCTCCTACGAGCAGTACTTC
CASSQTGTGSSYEQYF
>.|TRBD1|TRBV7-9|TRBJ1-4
TGTGCCAGCAGTTCGACAGGGACCGCAACTAATGAAAAACTGTTTTTT
CASSSTGTATNEKLFF
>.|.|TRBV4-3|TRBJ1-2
TGCGCCAGCAGCCCCCAACCTGGGTTCAACTATGGCTACACCTTC
CASSPQPGFNYGYTF
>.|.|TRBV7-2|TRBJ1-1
TGTGCCAGCAGCTTAGCGTGGGGGCTCATGAACACTGAAGCTTTCTTT
CASSLAWGLMNTEAFF
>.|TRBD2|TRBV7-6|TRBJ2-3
TGTGCCAGCAGCTTAGTAGCGGGACGGACAGATACGCAGTATTTT
CASSLVAGRTDTQYF